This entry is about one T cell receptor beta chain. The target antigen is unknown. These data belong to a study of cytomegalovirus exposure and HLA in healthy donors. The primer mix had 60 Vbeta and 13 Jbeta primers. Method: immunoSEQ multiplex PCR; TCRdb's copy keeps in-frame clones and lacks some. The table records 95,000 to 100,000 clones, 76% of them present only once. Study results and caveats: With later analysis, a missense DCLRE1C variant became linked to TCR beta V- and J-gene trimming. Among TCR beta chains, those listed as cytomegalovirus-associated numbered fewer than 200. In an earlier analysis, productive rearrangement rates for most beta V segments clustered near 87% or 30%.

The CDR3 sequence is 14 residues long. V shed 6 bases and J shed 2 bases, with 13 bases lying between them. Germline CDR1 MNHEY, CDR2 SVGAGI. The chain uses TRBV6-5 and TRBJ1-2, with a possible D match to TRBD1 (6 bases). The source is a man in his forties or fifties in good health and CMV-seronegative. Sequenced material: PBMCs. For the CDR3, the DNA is TGTGCCAGCAGGGGGACACCCGAGAACTATGGCTACACCTTC. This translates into CASRGTPENYGYTF.